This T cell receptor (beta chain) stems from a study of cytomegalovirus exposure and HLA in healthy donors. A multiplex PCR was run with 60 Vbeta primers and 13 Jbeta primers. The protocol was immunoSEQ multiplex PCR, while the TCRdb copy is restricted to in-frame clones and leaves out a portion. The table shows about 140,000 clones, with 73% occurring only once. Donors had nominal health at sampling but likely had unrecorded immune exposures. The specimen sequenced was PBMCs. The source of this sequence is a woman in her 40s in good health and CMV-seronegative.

The CDR3 reads CATSRALGGHEKLFF. The CDR3 nucleotides read TGTGCCACCAGCAGGGCTTTGGGGGGGCACGAAAAACTGTTTTTT. The chain recombines TRBV15 with TRBJ1-4, with D perhaps matching TRBD1 (6 bases). CDR1 LNHNV and CDR2 YYDKDF come from the germline V gene (reference sequence). V lost 3 bases and J lost 8, with 16 bases in between. The CDR3 totals 15 residues. Looking up the rest from reference TRBV15 and TRBJ1-4 gives the full variable domain: DAMVIQNPRYQVTQFGKPVTLSCSQTLNHNVMYWYQQKSSQAPKLLFHYYDKDFNNEADTPDNFQSRRPNTSFCFLDIRSPGLGDTAMYLCATSRALGGHEKLFFGSGTQLSVL.